The clone carrying this T cell receptor beta chain was seen many times. Its cognate antigen is unknown. This sample was included in a study of regulatory T cells in long-lasting Graves disease. Study results and limitations: Preferential use of TRBV28, TRBJ1-2 and TRBJ2-5 was seen in persistent disease.

Described time point: newly diagnosed GD, antithyroid drugs for less than 3 months. PBMC RNA was the source of the TCR library. The TCR beta library used iRepertoire HTBI primers with Arm-PCR amplification of CDR3. How the authors handled the data: Spanning all samples, the identified segments comprised some 60 TRBV and some 15 TRBJ. From the multiplex PCR reads, TCRdb called clonotypes with MiXCR, one entry per CDR3 protein. Here the V and J calls rest on TCRdb's processing, not on the authors' analysis. This sample has about 440,000 distinct CDR3 sequences, with 16% found just once. The length of the CDR3 is 15 residues. Losses at the gene ends were 1 base for V and 4 bases for J; bases not matched to a gene: 6. The germline gives CDR1 SGHTA, CDR2 FQGNSA. The same data also contributed to another study, on T cells in Graves' hyperthyroidism and ophthalmopathy. This second study notes: Primed by the HTBI set, a first-round RT-PCR was run on the TCR CDR3.

The sequence derives from a woman between 18 and 30 years old with Graves disease. This rearrangement joins TRBV7-2 to TRBJ2-7; TRBD2 aligns across 8 bases. The specimen was peripheral blood mononuclear cells (PBMCs), collected at new diagnosis, from a patient treated with antithyroid drugs. The CDR3 sequence is CASSLGSGSGYEQYF. The CDR3 coding sequence is TGTGCCAGCAGCTTAGGAAGCGGGAGCGGTTACGAGCAGTACTTC.